Detailed here is one T cell receptor (beta chain). Antigen: not known. This sample was included in a study of T cell responses to AZD1222 COVID-19 vaccine. Notes on the study in general: It should be noted that donors were predominantly white British and more often female, and clonal diversity was possibly underestimated. A reported finding is that nearly half of spike-specific TCRs target unmutated variant regions. All repertoire sampling was performed exclusively after the peak T cell response.

The V end lost 4 bases, the J end lost 4 bases, and 6 bases lay between the germline ends. Germline CDR1 reads KGHDR; CDR2 reads SFDVKD. This CDR3 comprises 12 residues. TCRdb keeps only in-frame clones here, not all; method: immunoSEQ multiplex PCR. The sample lists about 94,000 clones; about 88% were seen once. This clonotype was sampled from an adult in good health. The V gene is TRBV24-1, the J gene TRBJ1-2; D gene ambiguous. This material consisted of peripheral blood, taken on day 0 of AZD1222 vaccination. CDR3 amino acids: CATSDTTYGYTF. The CDR3 DNA reads as TGTGCCACCAGTGACACCACCTATGGCTACACCTTC.